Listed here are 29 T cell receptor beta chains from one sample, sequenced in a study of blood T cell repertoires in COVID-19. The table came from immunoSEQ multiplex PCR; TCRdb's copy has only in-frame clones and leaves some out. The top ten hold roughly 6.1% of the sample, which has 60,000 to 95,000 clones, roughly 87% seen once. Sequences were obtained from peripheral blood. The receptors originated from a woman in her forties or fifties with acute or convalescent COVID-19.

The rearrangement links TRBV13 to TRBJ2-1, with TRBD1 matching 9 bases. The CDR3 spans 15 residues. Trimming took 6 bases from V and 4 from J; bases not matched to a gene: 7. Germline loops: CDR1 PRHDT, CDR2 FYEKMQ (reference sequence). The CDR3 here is CASSTKGTGYNEQFF. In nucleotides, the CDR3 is TGTGCCAGCAGTACAAAAGGGACAGGGTACAATGAGCAGTTCTTC.

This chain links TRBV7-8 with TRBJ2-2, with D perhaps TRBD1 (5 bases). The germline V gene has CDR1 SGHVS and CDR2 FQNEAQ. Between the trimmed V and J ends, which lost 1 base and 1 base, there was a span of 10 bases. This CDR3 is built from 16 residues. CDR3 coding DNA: TGTGCCAGCAGCTTAGTTAGGGGAATGAACACCGGGGAGCTGTTTTTT. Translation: CASSLVRGMNTGELFF.

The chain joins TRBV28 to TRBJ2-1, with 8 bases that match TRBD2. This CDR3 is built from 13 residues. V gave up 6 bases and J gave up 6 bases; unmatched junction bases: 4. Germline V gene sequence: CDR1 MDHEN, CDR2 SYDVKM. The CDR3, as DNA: TGTGCCAGCAGAGCGGGAGTGGGCAATGAGCAGTTCTTC. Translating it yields CASRAGVGNEQFF.

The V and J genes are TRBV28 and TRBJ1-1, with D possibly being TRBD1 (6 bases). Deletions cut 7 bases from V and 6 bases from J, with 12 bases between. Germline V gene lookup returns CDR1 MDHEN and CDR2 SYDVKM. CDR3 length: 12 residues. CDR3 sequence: CASTDRFSEAFF. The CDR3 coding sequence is TGTGCCAGCACTGACAGGTTTTCTGAAGCTTTCTTT.

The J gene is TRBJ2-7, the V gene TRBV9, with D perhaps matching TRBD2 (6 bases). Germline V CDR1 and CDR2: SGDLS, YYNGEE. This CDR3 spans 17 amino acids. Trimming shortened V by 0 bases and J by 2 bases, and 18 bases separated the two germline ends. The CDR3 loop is CASSVGGKDYWPYEQYF. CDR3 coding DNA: TGTGCCAGCAGCGTAGGAGGGAAGGACTATTGGCCCTACGAGCAGTACTTC.

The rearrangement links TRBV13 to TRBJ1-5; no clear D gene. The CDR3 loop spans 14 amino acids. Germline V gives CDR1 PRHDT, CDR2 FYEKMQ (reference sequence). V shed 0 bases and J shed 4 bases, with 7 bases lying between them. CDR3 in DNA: TGTGCCAGCAGCTTAGGCCGAGTTAATCAGCCCCAGCATTTT. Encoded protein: CASSLGRVNQPQHF. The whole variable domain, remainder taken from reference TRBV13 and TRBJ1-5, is AAGVIQSPRHLIKEKRETATLKCYPIPRHDTVYWYQQGPGQDPQFLISFYEKMQSDKGSIPDRFSAQQFSDYHSELNMSSLELGDSALYFCASSLGRVNQPQHFGDGTRLSIL.

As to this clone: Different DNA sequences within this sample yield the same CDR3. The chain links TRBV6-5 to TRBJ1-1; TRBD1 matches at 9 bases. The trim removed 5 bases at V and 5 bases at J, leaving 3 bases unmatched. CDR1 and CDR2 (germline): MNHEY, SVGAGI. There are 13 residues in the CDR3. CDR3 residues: CASSRDRGTEAFF. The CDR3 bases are TGTGCCAGCAGTCGCGACAGGGGGACTGAAGCTTTCTTT.

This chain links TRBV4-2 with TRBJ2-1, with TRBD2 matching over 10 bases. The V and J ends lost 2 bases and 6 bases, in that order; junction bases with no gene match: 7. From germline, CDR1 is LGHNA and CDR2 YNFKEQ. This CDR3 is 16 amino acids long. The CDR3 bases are TGTGCCAGCAGCCAATCTGAGCGGGGGGGCTTCAATGAGCAGTTCTTC. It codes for CASSQSERGGFNEQFF.

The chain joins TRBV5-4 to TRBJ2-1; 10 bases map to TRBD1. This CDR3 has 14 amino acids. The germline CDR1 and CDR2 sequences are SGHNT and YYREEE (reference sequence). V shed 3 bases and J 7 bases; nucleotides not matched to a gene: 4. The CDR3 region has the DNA TGTGCCAGCAGCTCCGGGACAGGGGTTAATGAGCAGTTCTTC. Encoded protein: CASSSGTGVNEQFF.

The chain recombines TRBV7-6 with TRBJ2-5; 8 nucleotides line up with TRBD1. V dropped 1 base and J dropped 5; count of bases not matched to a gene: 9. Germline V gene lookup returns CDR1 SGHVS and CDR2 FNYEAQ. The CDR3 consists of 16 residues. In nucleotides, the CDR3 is TGTGCCAGCAGCTTAGTGGCGGACAGGGTCGTTGAGACCCAGTACTTC. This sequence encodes CASSLVADRVVETQYF.

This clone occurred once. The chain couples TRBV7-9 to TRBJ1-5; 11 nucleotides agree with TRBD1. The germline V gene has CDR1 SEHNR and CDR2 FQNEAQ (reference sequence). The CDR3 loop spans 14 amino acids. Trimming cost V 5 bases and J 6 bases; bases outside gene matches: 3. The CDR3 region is CASSLGQGGQPQHF. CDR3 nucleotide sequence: TGTGCCAGCAGCCTGGGACAGGGGGGTCAGCCCCAGCATTTT.

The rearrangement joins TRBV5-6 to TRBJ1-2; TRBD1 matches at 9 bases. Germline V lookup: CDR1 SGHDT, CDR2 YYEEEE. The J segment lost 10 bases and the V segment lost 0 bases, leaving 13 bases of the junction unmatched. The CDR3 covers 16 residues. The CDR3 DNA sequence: TGTGCCAGCAGCTTGGGACTCCGGGACAGGGAAAGGGCCTACACCTTC. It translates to CASSLGLRDRERAYTF.

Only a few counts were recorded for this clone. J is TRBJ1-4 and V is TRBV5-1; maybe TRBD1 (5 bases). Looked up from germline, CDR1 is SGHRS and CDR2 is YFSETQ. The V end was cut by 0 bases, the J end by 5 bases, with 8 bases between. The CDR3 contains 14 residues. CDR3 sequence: CASSLEGANEKLFF. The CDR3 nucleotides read TGCGCCAGCAGCTTGGAAGGGGCCAATGAAAAACTGTTTTTT.

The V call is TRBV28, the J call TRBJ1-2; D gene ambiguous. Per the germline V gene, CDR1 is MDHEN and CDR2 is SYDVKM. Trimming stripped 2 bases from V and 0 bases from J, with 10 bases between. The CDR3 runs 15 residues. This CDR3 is CASSLPDNTNYGYTF. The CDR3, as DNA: TGTGCCAGCAGTTTACCAGACAATACTAACTATGGCTACACCTTC.

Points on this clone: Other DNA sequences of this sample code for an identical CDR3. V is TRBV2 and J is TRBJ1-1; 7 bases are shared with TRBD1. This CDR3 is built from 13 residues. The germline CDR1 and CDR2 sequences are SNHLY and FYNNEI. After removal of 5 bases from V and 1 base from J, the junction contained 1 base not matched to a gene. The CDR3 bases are TGTGCCAGCAGTCAGGGGGAGAACACTGAAGCTTTCTTT. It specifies CASSQGENTEAFF. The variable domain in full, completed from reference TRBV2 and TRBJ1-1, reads EPEVTQTPSHQVTQMGQEVILRCVPISNHLYFYWYRQILGQKVEFLVSFYNNEISEKSEIFDDQFSVERPDGSNFTLKIRSTKLEDSAMYFCASSQGENTEAFFGQGTRLTVV.

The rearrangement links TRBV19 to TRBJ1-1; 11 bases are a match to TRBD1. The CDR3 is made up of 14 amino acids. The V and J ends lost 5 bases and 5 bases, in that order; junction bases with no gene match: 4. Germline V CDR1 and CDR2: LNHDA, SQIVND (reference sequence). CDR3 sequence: CASSQDRGRTEAFF. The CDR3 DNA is TGTGCCAGTAGTCAGGACAGGGGGCGAACTGAAGCTTTCTTT.

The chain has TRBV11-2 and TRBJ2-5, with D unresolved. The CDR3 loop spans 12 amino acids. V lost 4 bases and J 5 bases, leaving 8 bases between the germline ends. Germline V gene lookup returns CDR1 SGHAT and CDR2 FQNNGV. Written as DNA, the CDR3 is TGTGCCAGCAGCTCAATACGGGAGACCCAGTACTTC. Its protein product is CASSSIRETQYF.

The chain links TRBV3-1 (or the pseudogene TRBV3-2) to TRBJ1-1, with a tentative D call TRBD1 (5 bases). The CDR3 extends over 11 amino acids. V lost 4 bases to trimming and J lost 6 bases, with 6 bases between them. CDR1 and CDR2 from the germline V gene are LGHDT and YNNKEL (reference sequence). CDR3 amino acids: CASSRGAEAFF. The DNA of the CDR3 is TGTGCCAGCAGCCGGGGGGCTGAAGCTTTCTTT.

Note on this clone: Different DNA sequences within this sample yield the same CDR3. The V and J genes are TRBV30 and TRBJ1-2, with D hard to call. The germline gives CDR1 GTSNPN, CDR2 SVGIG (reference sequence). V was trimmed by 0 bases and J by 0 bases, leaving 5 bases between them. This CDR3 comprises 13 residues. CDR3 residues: CAWSVEANYGYTF. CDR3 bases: TGTGCCTGGAGTGTGGAGGCTAACTATGGCTACACCTTC.

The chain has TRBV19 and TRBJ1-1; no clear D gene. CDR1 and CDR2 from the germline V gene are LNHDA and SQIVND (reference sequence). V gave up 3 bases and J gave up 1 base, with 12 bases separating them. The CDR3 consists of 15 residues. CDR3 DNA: TGTGCCAGTAGTATCCCGATATCAGGGAACACTGAAGCTTTCTTT. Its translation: CASSIPISGNTEAFF.

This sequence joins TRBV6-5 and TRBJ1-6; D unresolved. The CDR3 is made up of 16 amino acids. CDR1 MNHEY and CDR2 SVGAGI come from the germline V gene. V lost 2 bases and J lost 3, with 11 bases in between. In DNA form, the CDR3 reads TGTGCCAGCAGTTACGAGGAAACCAGCTATAATTCACCCCTCCACTTT. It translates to CASSYEETSYNSPLHF.

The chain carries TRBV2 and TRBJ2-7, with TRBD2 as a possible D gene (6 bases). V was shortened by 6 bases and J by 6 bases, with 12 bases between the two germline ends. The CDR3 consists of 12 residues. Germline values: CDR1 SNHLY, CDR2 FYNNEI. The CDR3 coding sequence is TGTGCCAGCAGGGAGGGCCTCTTCGAGCAGTACTTC. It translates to CASREGLFEQYF.

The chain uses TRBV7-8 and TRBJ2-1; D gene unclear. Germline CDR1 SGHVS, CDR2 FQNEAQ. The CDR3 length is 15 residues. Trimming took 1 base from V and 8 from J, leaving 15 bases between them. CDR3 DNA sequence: TGTGCCAGCAGCTTAGGGGCCACAGCCGTCGATGAGCAGTTCTTC. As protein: CASSLGATAVDEQFF. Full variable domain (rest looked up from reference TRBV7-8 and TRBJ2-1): GAGVSQSPRYKVAKRGQDVALRCDPISGHVSLFWYQQALGQGPEFLTYFQNEAQLDKSGLPSDRFFAERPEGSVSTLKIQRTQQEDSAVYLCASSLGATAVDEQFFGPGTRLTVL.

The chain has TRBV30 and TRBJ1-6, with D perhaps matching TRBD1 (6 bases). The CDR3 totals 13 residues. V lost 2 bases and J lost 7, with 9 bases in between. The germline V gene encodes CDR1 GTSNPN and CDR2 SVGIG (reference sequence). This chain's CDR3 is CAWSRQGNSPLHF. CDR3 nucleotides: TGTGCCTGGAGTCGGCAGGGGAATTCACCCCTCCACTTT.

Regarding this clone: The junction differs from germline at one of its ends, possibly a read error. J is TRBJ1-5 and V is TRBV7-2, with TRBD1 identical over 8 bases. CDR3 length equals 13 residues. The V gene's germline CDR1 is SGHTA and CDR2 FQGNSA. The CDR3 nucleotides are TGTGCCAGCAGCTGGACAGGGTCTCAGTCCCAGCATTTT. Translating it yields CASSWTGSQSQHF.

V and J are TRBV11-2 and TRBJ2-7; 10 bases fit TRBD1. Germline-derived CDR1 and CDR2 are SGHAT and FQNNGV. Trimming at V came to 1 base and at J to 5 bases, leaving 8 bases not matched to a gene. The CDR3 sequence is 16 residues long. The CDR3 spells CASSLAPGDRGNEQYF. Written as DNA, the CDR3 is TGTGCCAGCAGCTTAGCCCCCGGGGACAGGGGTAACGAGCAGTACTTC. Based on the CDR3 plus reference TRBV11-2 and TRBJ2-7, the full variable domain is EAGVAQSPRYKIIEKRQSVAFWCNPISGHATLYWYQQILGQGPKLLIQFQNNGVVDDSQLPKDRFSAERLKGVDSTLKIQPAKLEDSAVYLCASSLAPGDRGNEQYFGPGTRLTVT.

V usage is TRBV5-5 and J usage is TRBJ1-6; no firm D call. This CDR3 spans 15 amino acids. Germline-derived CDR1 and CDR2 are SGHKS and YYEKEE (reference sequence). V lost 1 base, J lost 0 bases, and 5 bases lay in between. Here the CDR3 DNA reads TGTGCCAGCAGCTTGTGGAGCTCCTATAATTCACCCCTCCACTTT. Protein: CASSLWSSYNSPLHF.

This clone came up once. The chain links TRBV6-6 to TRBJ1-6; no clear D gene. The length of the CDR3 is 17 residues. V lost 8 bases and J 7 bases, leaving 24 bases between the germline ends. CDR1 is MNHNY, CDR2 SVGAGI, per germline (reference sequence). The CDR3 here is CASGQHVKVKENSPLHF. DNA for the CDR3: TGTGCCAGCGGTCAGCATGTGAAGGTTAAGGAGAATTCACCCCTCCACTTT.

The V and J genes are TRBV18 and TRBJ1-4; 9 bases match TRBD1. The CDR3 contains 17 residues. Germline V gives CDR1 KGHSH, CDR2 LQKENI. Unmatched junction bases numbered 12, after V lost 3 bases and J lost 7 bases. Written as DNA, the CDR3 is TGTGCCAGCTCACCTGGGTTACTCGGGACAGGGCCTGAAAAACTGTTTTTT. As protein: CASSPGLLGTGPEKLFF.